This T cell receptor (beta chain) was obtained from a study of blood T cell repertoires in COVID-19. About the study: There were acute and convalescent COVID-19 samples, and they came from the United States, Italy and Spain.

V gave up 2 bases and J gave up 2 bases; unmatched junction bases: 3. The germline V gene encodes CDR1 SGHTA and CDR2 FQGNSA. The CDR3 extends over 16 amino acids. Libraries were prepared by immunoSEQ multiplex PCR; TCRdb keeps only in-frame clonotypes and omits some of them. This table has about 220,000 clones, approximately 90% appearing once. Participants came from around 25 US areas, aged about 18 to 90 years. The study counted Cohort 3 donors as recovered given two negative PCRs, clearance, or symptom resolution. The sequence came from a woman aged 25 to 39 who had recovered from COVID-19. Sequencing was carried out using PBMCs or T cells enriched from blood (not recorded which). The chain carries TRBV7-2 and TRBJ1-3; TRBD1 matches 10 bases. The CDR3 protein is CASSLSGTGAGNTIYF. CDR3 sequence (DNA): TGTGCCAGCAGCTTAAGTGGGACAGGGGCTGGAAACACCATATATTTT.